This passage covers 15 T cell receptor beta chains from one sample sequenced in a study of T cell clonotyping in hematopoietic cell transplantation. Produced via immunoSEQ multiplex PCR; TCRdb's table is partial and in-frame only. This sample has some 9,700 clones, with around 97% found just once. Here the sequenced sample was peripheral blood mononuclear cells, taken 100 days after allogeneic stem cell transplant. These receptors were taken from a male patient aged 55 to 70 who had an allogeneic stem cell transplant from a related donor, so the T cells may come from the graft donor. Some clones in this sample may be carry-over from other donors' samples.

The V gene is TRBV7-8, the J gene TRBJ2-7; 8 bases fit TRBD1. CDR1 is SGHVS, CDR2 FQNEAQ, per germline. The CDR3 loop spans 15 amino acids. The ends lost 1 base at V and 4 bases at J; junction bases unmatched: 6. CDR3 residues: CASSLGAGGGYEQYF. In DNA form, the CDR3 reads TGTGCCAGCAGCTTAGGTGCAGGGGGCGGGTACGAGCAGTACTTC.

This clone was detected only once. V is TRBV4-1 and J is TRBJ1-1; D not resolved. Germline V lookup: CDR1 MGHRA, CDR2 YSYEKL. The CDR3 length is 13 residues. Trimming took off 8 bases at V and 4 bases at J, with 14 bases between the two ends. CDR3 amino acids: CASGGIRGTEAFF. DNA of the CDR3: TGCGCCAGCGGCGGTATCCGGGGCACTGAAGCTTTCTTT.

The rearrangement links TRBV2 to TRBJ1-2, with a tentative D call TRBD1 (5 bases). CDR1 and CDR2 (germline): SNHLY, FYNNEI. Trimming pared 7 bases from V and 4 bases from J, leaving 10 bases between. This CDR3 contains 12 residues. CDR3 coding DNA: TGTGCCAGCAAGGGACTGTCCTATGGCTACACCTTC. Amino acids: CASKGLSYGYTF.

This chain joins TRBV6-6 and TRBJ1-5; 9 nucleotides agree with TRBD1. There are 15 residues in the CDR3. The germline V gene encodes CDR1 MNHNY and CDR2 SVGAGI (reference sequence). V was clipped by 0 bases and J by 6 bases; unmatched bases: 3. CDR3 DNA: TGTGCCAGCAGTTACTCCGGGACAGGGAGTCAGCCCCAGCATTTT. This encodes CASSYSGTGSQPQHF.

As for this clone: A read error may produce the germline difference seen at one junction end. The J gene is TRBJ1-5, the V gene TRBV5-6; 7 bases line up with TRBD1. CDR3 length equals 13 residues. The germline V gene has CDR1 SGHDT and CDR2 YYEEEE. As DNA, the CDR3 is TGTGCCAGCAGCTCCCCCCTGGCCGGGACAGAATATTTT. The encoded protein is CASSSPLAGTEYF.

The chain joins TRBV19 to TRBJ1-1; possible D gene TRBD1, 5 bases. Germline values: CDR1 LNHDA, CDR2 SQIVND (reference sequence). CDR3 length equals 14 residues. Trimming removed 7 bases at V and 1 base at J, with 13 bases between. As DNA, the CDR3 is TGTGCCAGTACCCGTCAGGGTCGGAACACTGAAGCTTTCTTT. Its protein product is CASTRQGRNTEAFF.

The chain recombines TRBV5-5 with TRBJ1-6; 8 bases match TRBD1. CDR1 SGHKS and CDR2 YYEKEE come from the germline V gene (reference sequence). V shed 0 bases, J shed 9 bases, and the junction held 14 bases outside the gene matches. CDR3 length equals 18 residues. Here the CDR3 reads CASSLDLGQGVFFSPLHF. The DNA for the CDR3 is TGTGCCAGCAGCTTGGATTTAGGACAGGGAGTATTTTTTTCACCCCTCCACTTT.

This clone was observed a single time. The J gene is TRBJ1-2, the V gene TRBV7-2, with a tentative D call TRBD1 (5 bases). The CDR3 is 14 residues long. Trimming stripped 9 bases from V and 2 bases from J, with 16 bases between. Germline lookup yields CDR1 SGHTA and CDR2 FQGNSA. CDR3 in amino acids: CARTPIGGNYGYTF. In DNA, the CDR3 is TGTGCCAGAACCCCTATCGGGGGAAACTATGGCTACACCTTC.

This chain connects TRBV9 to TRBJ1-1, with unresolved D. Germline loops: CDR1 SGDLS, CDR2 YYNGEE. V was trimmed by 2 bases and J by 1 base, leaving 9 bases between them. The CDR3 has 14 residues. CDR3 protein: CASSVRAENTEAFF. Here the CDR3 DNA reads TGTGCCAGCAGCGTGAGGGCGGAGAACACTGAAGCTTTCTTT.

J is TRBJ2-3 and V is TRBV11-3, with D unresolved. In germline, CDR1 is SGHNT, CDR2 YENEEA. CDR3 size: 12 residues. V dropped 5 bases and J dropped 1 base, with 4 bases sitting between them. For the CDR3, the DNA is TGTGCCAGCAGCACGGGCACAGATACGCAGTATTTT. Translated: CASSTGTDTQYF. Filled out from reference TRBV11-3 and TRBJ2-3, the complete variable domain reads EAGVVQSPRYKIIEKKQPVAFWCNPISGHNTLYWYLQNLGQGPELLIRYENEEAVDDSQLPKDRFSAERLKGVDSTLKIQPAELGDSAVYLCASSTGTDTQYFGPGTRLTVL.

The chain employs TRBV4-3 and TRBJ2-5; perhaps TRBD2 as D (6 bases). V lost 0 bases, J lost 3 bases, and 17 bases lay in between. The germline gives CDR1 LGHNA, CDR2 YSLEER. The CDR3 runs 17 residues. The chain's CDR3 is CASSQDGGWTEEETQYF. The CDR3 DNA is TGCGCCAGCAGCCAAGATGGAGGGTGGACGGAAGAAGAGACCCAGTACTTC.

This clone has more than one count but fewer than ten. The chain is built from TRBV28 and TRBJ1-4; 8 bases line up with TRBD1. The CDR3 is 12 amino acids. Germline loops: CDR1 MDHEN, CDR2 SYDVKM. The ends lost 9 bases at V and 8 bases at J; junction bases unmatched: 5. The DNA of the CDR3 is TGTGCCAGTTCAGGGGGCAGGGAAAAACTGTTTTTT. Translation gives CASSGGREKLFF.

The chain is built from TRBV25-1 and TRBJ2-2, with D maybe TRBD1 (6 bases). Germline V gene sequence: CDR1 MGHDK, CDR2 SYGVNS. Trimming removed 5 bases at V and 6 bases at J, with 13 bases between. The CDR3 consists of 14 residues. The CDR3 loop reads CASSSRGGSGELFF. Here the CDR3 DNA reads TGTGCCAGCAGTTCCAGGGGCGGGTCCGGGGAGCTGTTTTTT.

The chain carries TRBV7-8 and TRBJ2-1, with TRBD2 as a possible D gene (5 bases). Germline values: CDR1 SGHVS, CDR2 FQNEAQ. The CDR3 covers 15 residues. V lost 4 bases and J 3 bases, leaving 13 bases between the germline ends. CDR3 bases: TGTGCCAGCAGCTCTAGGGCCGGACTCTACAATGAGCAGTTCTTC. This translates into CASSSRAGLYNEQFF.

This clone appeared a single time. This chain uses TRBV7-3 with TRBJ2-1; 10 bases are shared with TRBD2. Germline V CDR1 and CDR2: SGHTA, FQGTGA. Trimming took 6 bases from V and 6 from J; bases not matched to a gene: 5. This CDR3 comprises 14 residues. CDR3 coding DNA: TGTGCCAGCAGTATAGCGGGGGGTCCCAATGAGCAGTTCTTC. This translates into CASSIAGGPNEQFF. The entire variable domain, with the rest obtained from reference TRBV7-3 and TRBJ2-1, is as follows: GAGVSQTPSNKVTEKGKYVELRCDPISGHTALYWYRQSLGQGPEFLIYFQGTGAADDSGLPNDRFFAVRPEGSVSTLKIQRTERGDSAVYLCASSIAGGPNEQFFGPGTRLTVL.